One and the same sample provided the 8 T cell receptor beta chains below, sequenced in a study of blood T cell repertoires in COVID-19. TCRdb's table, derived via immunoSEQ multiplex PCR, lists solely in-frame clones and lacks some. The repertoire includes roughly 250,000 clones, 70% to 90% of them detected once, and 0.85% to 1% sits in the top ten. The sequenced material came from peripheral blood. These receptors were collected from a man aged 40-49 years with acute or convalescent COVID-19.

The genes are TRBV18 and TRBJ1-1; D may be TRBD1 (5 bases). The V gene's germline CDR1 is KGHSH and CDR2 LQKENI. CDR3 length equals 14 residues. Trimming left V 2 bases short and J 7 bases short, with 14 bases between. Here the CDR3 DNA reads TGTGCCAGCTCACCATTGGGGCAGGCAGATGAAGCTTTCTTT. The encoded protein is CASSPLGQADEAFF.

The V gene is TRBV9, the J gene TRBJ2-5; 10 bases fit TRBD1. The germline gives CDR1 SGDLS, CDR2 YYNGEE. V lost 3 bases to trimming and J lost 6 bases; unmatched junction nucleotides: 2. CDR3 length equals 13 residues. CDR3: CASSGGQGKTQYF. CDR3 coding DNA: TGTGCCAGCAGCGGGGGACAGGGGAAGACCCAGTACTTC.

The CDR3 DNA reads as TGTGCCAGCAGTTCTGTTCTCGGACAGGGGGCTTACGAGCAGTACTTC. Translated: CASSSVLGQGAYEQYF. The gene calls are TRBV25-1 and TRBJ2-7; TRBD1 agrees at 11 bases. In germline, CDR1 is MGHDK, CDR2 SYGVNS. This CDR3 comprises 16 residues. After removal of 5 bases from V and 4 bases from J, the junction contained 10 bases not matched to a gene.

DNA of the CDR3: TGTGCCAGCGCCGGGACAGGATATGAAGCTTTCTTT. Amino acid sequence: CASAGTGYEAFF. The rearrangement joins TRBV28 to TRBJ1-1; 8 nucleotides agree with TRBD1. J gave up 7 bases and V 8 bases, and 6 bases lay outside the gene matches. The germline CDR1 and CDR2 sequences are MDHEN and SYDVKM. The CDR3 loop spans 12 amino acids.

CDR3 residues: CASSDPGASGVYEQYF. The CDR3 DNA follows: TGTGCCAGTAGTGACCCCGGGGCTAGCGGGGTCTACGAGCAGTACTTC. The rearrangement joins TRBV19 to TRBJ2-7; 9 nucleotides align to TRBD2. With 5 bases clipped from V and 3 bases from J, the junction kept 11 bases outside the gene matches. Germline V gene lookup returns CDR1 LNHDA and CDR2 SQIVND (reference sequence). This CDR3 is built from 16 residues.

This chain joins TRBV5-6 and TRBJ1-6; 9 bases line up with TRBD1. CDR1 is SGHDT and CDR2 is YYEEEE in the germline V gene. The V gene end was trimmed by 3 bases and the J gene end by 13 bases; junction bases not matched to a gene: 5. There are 13 residues in the CDR3. CDR3: CASSWDRASPLHF. The CDR3 DNA is TGTGCCAGCAGCTGGGACAGGGCTTCGCCCCTCCACTTT.

The J gene is TRBJ1-1, the V gene TRBV28, with TRBD1 identical over 7 bases. With 8 bases clipped from V and 8 bases from J, the junction kept 11 bases outside the gene matches. The CDR3 is made up of 13 amino acids. Germline V gene sequence: CDR1 MDHEN, CDR2 SYDVKM. The CDR3 loop reads CASPPTGQDEAFF. Written as DNA, the CDR3 is TGTGCCAGCCCACCGACCGGACAGGACGAAGCTTTCTTT.

The chain combines TRBV27 with TRBJ1-6; tentatively, D is TRBD1 (5 bases). From germline, CDR1 is MNHEY and CDR2 SMNVEV (reference sequence). Trimming pared 1 base from V and 14 bases from J, leaving 15 bases between. The CDR3 contains 14 residues. The CDR3 here is CASSLFWTSLALHF. CDR3 sequence (DNA): TGTGCCAGCAGTTTATTTTGGACATCCCTGGCCCTCCACTTT.